This TCR beta chain was found in a study of shared clonotypes between healthy human individuals. Per the germline V gene, CDR1 is KGHSH and CDR2 is LQKENI. The V gene lost 2 bases and the J gene lost 6 bases, with 11 bases spanning the gap. This CDR3 spans 13 amino acids. Some clones are missing from TCRdb's copy, which holds only in-frame ones; the method was immunoSEQ multiplex PCR. This table has about 2.4 million clones, 93% appearing once. The gene calls are TRBV18 and TRBJ2-7; possibly TRBD2 for D (5 bases). Sequencing used naive CD4+ T cells from PBMCs. The subset here: CD45RA+ positively selected. This clonotype was sampled from a man aged 18-30 years in good health. Some clones in this sample may be carry-over from other donors' samples. CDR3 in amino acids: CASSPELEGEQYF. In nucleotides, the CDR3 is TGTGCCAGCTCACCAGAACTAGAGGGCGAGCAGTACTTC.